The clone carrying this T cell receptor beta chain appeared many times. What it binds is not known. TCRdb fed the reads into MiXCR, producing one record per CDR3 protein. The data show about 220,000 distinct CDR3 sequences, roughly 34% seen once. The record originates from a study of T cell repertoires in cytomegalovirus infection. Whole-study context: HLA-B-restricted CMV epitopes that are well studied, plus recently identified HLA-C-restricted ones, were used by the study.

Germline CDR1 is SGHTA and CDR2 is FQGNSA. The ends were cut back, 1 base at V and 3 bases at J, with 9 bases in the middle. The CDR3 runs to 14 residues. Regarding the study as a whole: The study identified carriers of CMV plus the relevant HLA from cumulative public TCR beta family frequency.

This sequence was found in a human donor in good health (CMV status not recorded). Some clones in this sample may be carry-over from other donors' samples. The J gene is TRBJ2-5, the V gene TRBV7-2, with D perhaps being TRBD1 or TRBD2 (5 bases each). The specimen comprised CD8+ T cells from cultured PBMCs, sampled from culture after CMV antigen stimulation. Here the CDR3 reads CASSLEGREETQYF. DNA for the CDR3: TGTGCCAGCAGCTTAGAGGGACGCGAAGAGACCCAGTACTTC.